The next 28 T cell receptor beta chains were all read from a single sample in a study of OX40 agonist ivuxolimab in advanced cancers. The data were produced by immunoSEQ multiplex PCR, yet TCRdb's version contains in-frame clones alone and is incomplete. The sample shows 20,000 to 25,000 clones, 75% to 85% of them seen only once. The material was CD4+ or CD8+ T cells sorted from blood, obtained in a trial of the OX40 agonist ivuxolimab. These receptors all come from an adult with an advanced solid tumor such as melanoma, head and neck, liver or kidney cancer.

The chain carries TRBV27 and TRBJ1-2; no reliable D call. Trimming left V 6 bases short and J 4 bases short, with 12 bases between. From germline, CDR1 is MNHEY and CDR2 SMNVEV (reference sequence). The CDR3 spans 13 residues. CDR3 sequence: CASSERSGYGYTF. Here the CDR3 DNA reads TGTGCCAGCAGCGAGCGATCTGGCTATGGCTACACCTTC.

The chain employs TRBV14 and TRBJ2-7; D not certain. The V gene's germline CDR1 is SGHDN and CDR2 FVKESK. V lost 1 base to trimming and J lost 0 bases, with 13 bases between them. The CDR3 runs 16 residues. CDR3 sequence: CASSQVLRGDSYEQYF. CDR3 DNA sequence: TGTGCCAGCAGCCAAGTTTTACGTGGGGACTCCTACGAGCAGTACTTC.

The rearrangement joins TRBV4-1 to TRBJ2-1, with 12 bases fitting TRBD2. Trimming removed 3 bases from V and 0 bases from J; junction bases left unmatched: 6. The length of the CDR3 is 18 residues. Per germline, CDR1 MGHRA and CDR2 YSYEKL. CDR3 sequence (DNA): TGCGCCAGCAGCCACCCGGGACTAGCGGGTCTCTCCTACAATGAGCAGTTCTTC. Protein: CASSHPGLAGLSYNEQFF.

This CDR3 is CASSQGSESYNEQFF. The CDR3 DNA is TGTGCCAGCAGCCAAGGCAGCGAGTCCTACAATGAGCAGTTCTTC. The V gene is TRBV4-2, the J gene TRBJ2-1, with no clear D. Trimming cost V 1 base and J 1 base, with 8 bases left between them. This CDR3 is 15 amino acids long. Germline V gene lookup returns CDR1 LGHNA and CDR2 YNFKEQ.

The CDR3 here is CASSEILAGYNEQFF. The DNA of the CDR3 is TGTGCCAGCAGTGAGATCCTAGCGGGGTACAATGAGCAGTTCTTC. This chain links TRBV2 with TRBJ2-1; 9 bases match TRBD2. The length of the CDR3 is 15 residues. V dropped 3 bases and J dropped 4; count of bases not matched to a gene: 4. The germline V gene has CDR1 SNHLY and CDR2 FYNNEI.

This CDR3 reads CASSLEGFNEKLFF. DNA for the CDR3: TGTGCCAGCAGCTTAGAGGGGTTTAATGAAAAACTGTTTTTT. The J gene is TRBJ1-4, the V gene TRBV7-9; weak D call: TRBD1 (5 bases). CDR3 length equals 14 residues. Germline V gives CDR1 SEHNR, CDR2 FQNEAQ (reference sequence). V was shortened by 1 base and J by 4 bases, with 7 bases between the two germline ends.

The chain combines TRBV13 with TRBJ2-2; D gene uncertain. The CDR3 contains 14 residues. Germline CDR1 and CDR2: PRHDT and FYEKMQ (reference sequence). Trimming cost V 9 bases and J 3 bases, with 14 bases left between them. The CDR3 spells CASEWAEYTGELFF. The DNA of the CDR3 is TGTGCCAGTGAGTGGGCAGAATACACCGGGGAGCTGTTTTTT.

The V and J genes are TRBV7-2 and TRBJ2-7, with TRBD2 identical over 14 bases. Trimming at V came to 5 bases and at J to 4 bases, leaving 13 bases not matched to a gene. The CDR3 contains 18 residues. Germline V gene sequence: CDR1 SGHTA, CDR2 FQGNSA. CDR3 residues: CASSPHRLAGGPQYEQYF. CDR3 coding DNA: TGTGCCAGCAGCCCCCACCGACTAGCGGGAGGGCCCCAGTACGAGCAGTACTTC.

The V call is TRBV5-1, the J call TRBJ1-2, with TRBD1 as a possible D gene (6 bases). V lost 2 bases and J lost 0, with 14 bases in between. This CDR3 is 16 amino acids long. In germline, CDR1 is SGHRS, CDR2 YFSETQ. The CDR3 region has the DNA TGCGCCAGCAGCTTCCCAACAGGGAACACTAACTATGGCTACACCTTC. It translates to CASSFPTGNTNYGYTF.

CDR3 sequence (DNA): TGTGCCAGCAGTGAAGCGTACGGGACTGAAGCTTTCTTT. Protein sequence: CASSEAYGTEAFF. The rearrangement links TRBV6-1 to TRBJ1-1; D is unclear. CDR1 is MNHNS, CDR2 SASEGT, per germline. This CDR3 has 13 amino acids. The ends were cut back, 0 bases at V and 5 bases at J, with 7 bases in the middle.

Notes on this clone: At one of its ends the junction is not consistent with the germline gene, which may arise from a read error. This sequence joins TRBV6-4 and TRBJ2-3; 8 nucleotides align to TRBD2. The germline V gene encodes CDR1 MRHNA and CDR2 SNTAGT. The CDR3 totals 14 residues. CDR3 nucleotides: TGTGCCACCAGTACTAGCGGAGGCACAGATACGCAGTATTTT. Its protein is CATSTSGGTDTQYF.

This clone appeared once. The chain employs TRBV5-8 and TRBJ1-1; D call uncertain. V was trimmed by 4 bases and J by 4 bases, leaving 14 bases between them. In germline, CDR1 is SGHTS, CDR2 YDEGEE. This CDR3 spans 14 amino acids. The CDR3, as DNA: TGTGCCAGCAGCCTTCGGTACTCGGGCACTGAAGCTTTCTTT. This encodes CASSLRYSGTEAFF.

In DNA form, the CDR3 reads TGTGCCAGCAGCGTAGGGCAGGCAAGCCAAGAGACCCAGTACTTC. Residues: CASSVGQASQETQYF. The rearrangement uses TRBV9 and TRBJ2-5; no reliable D call. The CDR3 extends over 15 amino acids. The V gene's germline CDR1 is SGDLS and CDR2 YYNGEE. Trimming stripped 0 bases from V and 1 base from J, with 10 bases between.

The chain carries TRBV7-9 and TRBJ2-4, with D perhaps matching TRBD1 or TRBD2 (5 bases each). This CDR3 region has 15 residues. The germline V gene encodes CDR1 SEHNR and CDR2 FQNEAQ (reference sequence). The V end was cut by 0 bases, the J end by 3 bases, with 9 bases between. CDR3 protein: CASSLARGSKNIQYF. Here the CDR3 DNA reads TGTGCCAGCAGCTTAGCGAGGGGAAGCAAAAACATTCAGTACTTC. The variable domain in full, with the rest retrieved from reference TRBV7-9 and TRBJ2-4, is DTGVSQNPRHKITKRGQNVTFRCDPISEHNRLYWYRQTLGQGPEFLTYFQNEAQLEKSRLLSDRFSAERPKGSFSTLEIQRTEQGDSAMYLCASSLARGSKNIQYFGAGTRLSVL.

This chain links TRBV14 with TRBJ2-1, with unresolved D. Germline lookup yields CDR1 SGHDN and CDR2 FVKESK. The V end lost 6 bases, the J end lost 3 bases, and 18 bases lay between the germline ends. There are 16 residues in the CDR3. CDR3 in DNA: TGTGCCAGCAGACCCACGACCGGGCCCTTCTACAATGAGCAGTTCTTC. This encodes CASRPTTGPFYNEQFF.

V usage is TRBV30 and J usage is TRBJ1-2; D is undetermined. This CDR3 region has 15 residues. Germline CDR1 GTSNPN, CDR2 SVGIG (reference sequence). The V gene lost 4 bases and the J gene lost 4 bases, with 19 bases spanning the gap. The CDR3 bases are TGTGCCTGGACCCCCGGATGGGTCGGGGTCTATGGCTACACCTTC. It encodes CAWTPGWVGVYGYTF.

This chain connects TRBV28 to TRBJ2-7; D might be TRBD2 (6 bases). The CDR3 has 16 amino acids. Per the germline V gene, CDR1 is MDHEN and CDR2 is SYDVKM. V was trimmed by 8 bases and J by 3 bases, leaving 23 bases between them. CDR3 residues: CASGPRLGAGLYEQYF. CDR3 nucleotide sequence: TGTGCCAGCGGTCCCCGCCTCGGGGCGGGGCTCTACGAGCAGTACTTC.

This CDR3 reads CASSLVLSGDEKLFF. The CDR3 DNA reads as TGTGCCAGCAGCTTAGTTCTATCTGGGGACGAAAAACTGTTTTTT. V and J are TRBV7-9 and TRBJ1-4; weak D call: TRBD1 (5 bases). V shed 1 base and J shed 8 bases, with 14 bases lying between them. The germline gives CDR1 SEHNR, CDR2 FQNEAQ (reference sequence). The CDR3 is made up of 15 amino acids. Based on the CDR3 plus reference TRBV7-9 and TRBJ1-4, the full variable domain is DTGVSQNPRHKITKRGQNVTFRCDPISEHNRLYWYRQTLGQGPEFLTYFQNEAQLEKSRLLSDRFSAERPKGSFSTLEIQRTEQGDSAMYLCASSLVLSGDEKLFFGSGTQLSVL.

This clone showed up just a few times. The chain employs TRBV28 and TRBJ2-5; no firm D call. The V gene's germline CDR1 is MDHEN and CDR2 SYDVKM. The CDR3 sequence is 11 residues long. Trimming took off 3 bases at V and 4 bases at J, with 3 bases between the two ends. The CDR3 here is CASSFGETQYF. In DNA, the CDR3 is TGTGCCAGCAGTTTTGGAGAGACCCAGTACTTC.

The chain carries TRBV18 and TRBJ2-7, with D perhaps TRBD2 (6 bases). Trimming pared 4 bases from V and 0 bases from J, leaving 13 bases between. The CDR3 is 15 amino acids. Looked up from germline, CDR1 is KGHSH and CDR2 is LQKENI. CDR3 sequence: CASSRTTDPSYEQYF. The CDR3 bases are TGTGCCAGCTCACGGACTACGGACCCCTCCTACGAGCAGTACTTC.

V is TRBV11-2 and J is TRBJ2-3; weak D call: TRBD2 (5 bases). V shed 1 base and J shed 3 bases, with 11 bases lying between them. Germline V lookup: CDR1 SGHAT, CDR2 FQNNGV. The CDR3 is made up of 15 amino acids. CDR3 amino acids: CASSLVLENTDTQYF. CDR3 in DNA: TGTGCCAGCAGCTTAGTACTAGAAAATACAGATACGCAGTATTTT.

J is TRBJ1-1 and V is TRBV7-9; D unclear. CDR1 is SEHNR, CDR2 FQNEAQ, per germline (reference sequence). The CDR3 contains 14 residues. Trimming cost V 5 bases and J 7 bases, with 17 bases left between them. The CDR3 here is CASSPTLGGNEAFF. In DNA form, the CDR3 reads TGTGCCAGCAGCCCAACCTTGGGCGGTAATGAAGCTTTCTTT. Full variable domain (rest looked up from reference TRBV7-9 and TRBJ1-1): DTGVSQNPRHKITKRGQNVTFRCDPISEHNRLYWYRQTLGQGPEFLTYFQNEAQLEKSRLLSDRFSAERPKGSFSTLEIQRTEQGDSAMYLCASSPTLGGNEAFFGQGTRLTVV.

This clone has a handful of counts. The chain links TRBV20-1 to TRBJ2-7; D not certain. Germline V gene data show CDR1 as DFQATT and CDR2 as SNEGSKA (reference sequence). This CDR3 has 11 residues. V lost 0 bases to trimming and J lost 3 bases, with 3 bases between them. The CDR3 protein is CSARDNYEQYF. CDR3 DNA: TGCAGTGCTAGAGATAACTACGAGCAGTACTTC.

As regards this clone: Within the sample, other DNA sequences also encode this same CDR3. CDR3 in DNA: TGTGCCAGCAGCCCAGATGGACAGGGGAGGCATCAGCCCCAGCATTTT. Its translation is CASSPDGQGRHQPQHF. The chain links TRBV27 to TRBJ1-5, with TRBD1 matching 9 bases. Germline lookup yields CDR1 MNHEY and CDR2 SMNVEV (reference sequence). This CDR3 spans 16 amino acids. Losses at the gene ends were 6 bases for V and 5 bases for J; bases not matched to a gene: 11.

This chain joins TRBV6-4 and TRBJ2-3; the match to TRBD2 covers 11 bases. Germline V gene lookup returns CDR1 MRHNA and CDR2 SNTAGT. After removal of 0 bases from V and 1 base from J, the junction contained 6 bases not matched to a gene. The CDR3 extends over 18 amino acids. The CDR3 is CASSDSSTSGSGTDTQYF. CDR3 in DNA: TGTGCCAGCAGTGACTCGAGCACTAGCGGGAGTGGCACAGATACGCAGTATTTT.

V is TRBV9 and J is TRBJ2-7; 14 bases agree with TRBD2. The CDR3 sequence is 14 residues long. After removal of 4 bases from V and 6 bases from J, the junction contained 3 bases not matched to a gene. The V gene's germline CDR1 is SGDLS and CDR2 YYNGEE. The CDR3 is CASSNGLAGGEQYF. CDR3 DNA sequence: TGTGCCAGCAGCAACGGACTAGCGGGAGGCGAGCAGTACTTC. Variable domain in full (rest from reference TRBV9 and TRBJ2-7): DSGVTQTPKHLITATGQRVTLRCSPRSGDLSVYWYQQSLDQGLQFLIQYYNGEERAKGNILERFSAQQFPDLHSELNLSSLELGDSALYFCASSNGLAGGEQYFGPGTRLTVT.

The genes are TRBV11-2 and TRBJ2-7, with 9 positions matching TRBD2. V gave up 5 bases and J gave up 4 bases; unmatched junction bases: 9. Germline CDR1 SGHAT, CDR2 FQNNGV. CDR3 length: 15 amino acids. CDR3 protein: CASSPGLARPYEQYF. In DNA, the CDR3 is TGTGCCAGCAGCCCCGGACTAGCGCGACCTTACGAGCAGTACTTC.

The CDR3 protein is CASSLSPSGRAVTDTQYF. CDR3 nucleotide sequence: TGCGCCAGCAGCTTGTCCCCCAGCGGGAGGGCGGTCACAGATACGCAGTATTTT. The chain has TRBV5-1 and TRBJ2-3, with 10 bases matching TRBD2. The germline V gene has CDR1 SGHRS and CDR2 YFSETQ. There are 18 residues in the CDR3. V shed 1 base and J 2 bases; nucleotides not matched to a gene: 10. The full variable domain, in which reference TRBV5-1 and TRBJ2-3 provide the parts outside the CDR3, is KAGVTQTPRYLIKTRGQQVTLSCSPISGHRSVSWYQQTPGQGLQFLFEYFSETQRNKGNFPGRFSGRQFSNSRSEMNVSTLELGDSALYLCASSLSPSGRAVTDTQYFGPGTRLTVL.